The 14 T cell receptor beta chains listed next were all sequenced from one sample in a study of blood T cell repertoires in COVID-19. Sequenced by immunoSEQ multiplex PCR; TCRdb stores in-frame clones only, minus some. This table has under 120,000 clones, approximately 80% appearing once. The sample was peripheral blood. These receptors came from a man aged 65 to 85 with active or convalescent COVID-19.

The chain's CDR3 is CASKMVAGNTEAFF. The CDR3 DNA sequence: TGCGCCAGCAAAATGGTTGCAGGTAACACTGAAGCTTTCTTT. The V gene is TRBV5-1, the J gene TRBJ1-1; D unresolved. The CDR3 is 14 residues long. Trimming pared 6 bases from V and 2 bases from J, leaving 14 bases between. In germline, CDR1 is SGHRS, CDR2 YFSETQ.

The V and J genes are TRBV9 and TRBJ2-3; 8 bases agree with TRBD2. With V trimmed by 0 bases and J by 3 bases, 3 bases remained unmatched. Germline-derived CDR1 and CDR2 are SGDLS and YYNGEE. This CDR3 comprises 15 residues. The DNA of the CDR3 is TGTGCCAGCAGCGTAGGATCTAGCGGGACAGATACGCAGTATTTT. It yields the protein CASSVGSSGTDTQYF. Complete variable domain (other parts from reference TRBV9 and TRBJ2-3): DSGVTQTPKHLITATGQRVTLRCSPRSGDLSVYWYQQSLDQGLQFLIQYYNGEERAKGNILERFSAQQFPDLHSELNLSSLELGDSALYFCASSVGSSGTDTQYFGPGTRLTVL.

The chain recombines TRBV30 with TRBJ1-2; 8 bases align to TRBD1. The CDR3 sequence is 17 residues long. The germline V gene has CDR1 GTSNPN and CDR2 SVGIG (reference sequence). Trimming took 3 bases from V and 3 from J; bases not matched to a gene: 15. CDR3 protein: CAWRRRRTGTWDYGYTF. As DNA, the CDR3 is TGTGCCTGGAGAAGGAGGCGGACAGGGACGTGGGACTATGGCTACACCTTC. Using reference TRBV30 and TRBJ1-2 for the parts outside the CDR3, the full variable domain is SQTIHQWPATLVQPVGSPLSLECTVEGTSNPNLYWYRQAAGRGLQLLFYSVGIGQISSEVPQNLSASRPQDRQFILSSKKLLLSDSGFYLCAWRRRRTGTWDYGYTFGSGTRLTVV.

This chain uses TRBV20-1 with TRBJ2-3; no clear D gene. With 3 bases removed from V and 5 bases from J, the gap between germline ends came to 6 bases. This CDR3 has 11 residues. Germline CDR1 reads DFQATT; CDR2 reads SNEGSKA (reference sequence). CDR3 bases: TGCAGTGCTAGCTTCAGAGATACGCAGTATTTT. This translates into CSASFRDTQYF.

The rearrangement joins TRBV7-8 to TRBJ2-7; 7 bases fit TRBD2. Unmatched junction bases numbered 7, after V lost 2 bases and J lost 3 bases. Looked up from germline, CDR1 is SGHVS and CDR2 is FQNEAQ. There are 15 residues in the CDR3. CDR3 sequence: CASSLWRGRSYEQYF. The DNA of the CDR3 is TGTGCCAGCAGCTTATGGCGGGGGAGAAGCTACGAGCAGTACTTC.

Only a few counts were recorded for this clone. This rearrangement joins TRBV28 to TRBJ1-2; the D gene is possibly TRBD1 (6 bases). V lost 7 bases to trimming and J lost 2 bases, with 20 bases between them. Germline CDR1 MDHEN, CDR2 SYDVKM. The CDR3 has 16 amino acids. The CDR3 region is CASTPPPGQSNYGYTF. In DNA, the CDR3 is TGTGCCAGCACCCCCCCTCCGGGACAAAGCAACTATGGCTACACCTTC.

This chain links TRBV2 with TRBJ1-1, with D maybe TRBD1 (5 bases). The CDR3 extends over 14 amino acids. Germline assignment: CDR1 SNHLY and CDR2 FYNNEI. The germline V and J ends were trimmed by 8 bases and 1 base, with 14 bases remaining between them. CDR3 bases: TGTGCCAGCTACGACGACACAGGGAACACTGAAGCTTTCTTT. This sequence encodes CASYDDTGNTEAFF. The whole variable domain, filled in from reference TRBV2 and TRBJ1-1, reads EPEVTQTPSHQVTQMGQEVILRCVPISNHLYFYWYRQILGQKVEFLVSFYNNEISEKSEIFDDQFSVERPDGSNFTLKIRSTKLEDSAMYFCASYDDTGNTEAFFGQGTRLTVV.

The chain carries TRBV5-6 and TRBJ2-7; 11 bases fit TRBD2. The CDR3 runs 15 residues. CDR1 and CDR2 from the germline V gene are SGHDT and YYEEEE. V dropped 4 bases and J dropped 3; count of bases not matched to a gene: 6. The CDR3 nucleotides read TGTGCCAGCAGCCCACTAGCGGGAGACCGCTACGAGCAGTACTTC. It encodes CASSPLAGDRYEQYF.

This clone appeared a few times. The rearrangement uses TRBV29-1 and TRBJ2-2; 10 bases fit TRBD2. This CDR3 has 14 amino acids. Germline V gene lookup returns CDR1 SQVTM and CDR2 ANQGSEA. Trimming cost V 4 bases and J 5 bases; bases outside gene matches: 4. For the CDR3, the DNA is TGCAGCGTTGCTGGGACTAGCGTAACCGGGGAGCTGTTTTTT. This codes for CSVAGTSVTGELFF.

The rearrangement joins TRBV24-1 to TRBJ2-1, with 8 nucleotides matching TRBD1. The CDR3 loop spans 14 amino acids. The V and J ends lost 3 bases and 5 bases, in that order; junction bases with no gene match: 2. The germline V gene encodes CDR1 KGHDR and CDR2 SFDVKD. The CDR3, as DNA: TGTGCCACCAGTGATGGGACAGGAGACAATGAGCAGTTCTTC. Its translation is CATSDGTGDNEQFF.

This clone is a singleton in its sample. The chain couples TRBV4-1 to TRBJ2-1; TRBD2 aligns across 9 bases. From germline, CDR1 is MGHRA and CDR2 YSYEKL. The CDR3 runs to 16 residues. V lost 2 bases, J lost 2 bases, and 4 bases stayed unmatched. The CDR3 DNA follows: TGCGCCAGCAGCCAACTCCTAGCGGGAACCTACAATGAGCAGTTCTTC. As protein: CASSQLLAGTYNEQFF.

This chain uses TRBV5-1 with TRBJ1-2; maybe TRBD1 (6 bases). V dropped 2 bases and J dropped 6 bases, with 14 bases sitting between them. The CDR3 sequence is 14 residues long. CDR1 is SGHRS, CDR2 YFSETQ, per germline. CDR3 loop: CASSLTPGADGYTF. CDR3 coding DNA: TGCGCCAGCAGCTTAACTCCAGGGGCCGATGGCTACACCTTC.

The rearrangement links TRBV28 to TRBJ2-7; 9 bases agree with TRBD1. CDR1 is MDHEN and CDR2 is SYDVKM in the germline V gene. The junction had 9 bases not matched to a gene; V was cut back by 7 bases and J by 5 bases. The CDR3 contains 14 residues. CDR3 loop: CASTRTGDGHEQYF. As DNA, the CDR3 is TGTGCCAGCACCCGGACAGGGGATGGCCACGAGCAGTACTTC.

This clone was observed a handful of times. The V call is TRBV7-6, the J call TRBJ1-1; possible D gene TRBD1, 6 bases. V was pared by 5 bases and J by 1 base, with 14 bases between. The CDR3 totals 15 residues. Germline values: CDR1 SGHVS, CDR2 FNYEAQ. The CDR3 sequence: CASSRSGTPNTEAFF. Here the CDR3 DNA reads TGTGCCAGCAGCCGCTCCGGGACACCGAACACTGAAGCTTTCTTT.